These T cell receptor beta chains were read from a single sample in a study of blood T cells in healthy people across ages. One entry per CDR3 protein, called by TCRdb with MiXCR from the 5' RACE reads. Counted here are 1.2 million to 1.5 million distinct CDR3 sequences, 59% occurring once; the ten biggest clones make up 6.5% to 8.5%. Sequencing input: blood. These receptors came from a man aged 18 to 30 in good health. Each CDR3 is given with its conserved first and last residue. A D gene is named only where the DNA matches it firmly. Only some rows state a clone size, as once, few, many or a class for expanded clones.

D gene	V gene	clone size	J gene	CDR3 DNA	CDR3 protein
-	TRBV20-1	few	TRBJ1-4	TGCAGTGCTAGAGGGGACCGGGAGGAAAAACTGTTTTTT	CSARGDREEKLFF
-	TRBV29-1	few	TRBJ2-1	TGCAGCGTTGAAGTGGCAATAGGTGAGCAGTTCTTC	CSVEVAIGEQFF
TRBD1	TRBV7-9	-	TRBJ2-1	TGTGCCAGCAGCTCCGAGGGGGCCAGGTCCTACAATGAGCAGTTCTTC	CASSSEGARSYNEQFF
-	TRBV29-1	-	TRBJ2-1	TGCAGCGCGCGAAGAACAGGATTCGAACACAATGAGCAGTTCTTC	CSARRTGFEHNEQFF
TRBD1	TRBV5-5	-	TRBJ1-6	TGTGCCAGCAGCCCAAGGACAGGGTTGAGCTCCTATAATTCACCCCTCCACTTT	CASSPRTGLSSYNSPLHF
-	TRBV7-9	-	TRBJ2-3	TGTGCCAGCAGCTACCAGTATTTT	CASSYQYF
-	TRBV4-1	few	TRBJ2-2	TGCGCCAGCAGCCAAGCCCCTCGTGGGGGGAACACCGGGGAGCTGTTTTTT	CASSQAPRGGNTGELFF
-	TRBV3-1	-	TRBJ2-5	TGTGCCAGCAGCCAAGAGGCGCCCCCGGGTGAGCAGTACTTC	CASSQEAPPGEQYF
-	TRBV27	-	TRBJ1-2	TGTGCCAGCAGTTTGGCGGGACGGTCTTATGGCTACACCTTC	CASSLAGRSYGYTF
-	TRBV24-1	-	TRBJ1-5	TGTGCCACCAGGAATAGGGTTTATAGCAATCAGCCCCAGCATTTT	CATRNRVYSNQPQHF
TRBD1	TRBV6-2/TRBV6-3	few	TRBJ1-2	TGTGCCAGCAGTTACTCGGGGACAGATAGTCCCTATGGCTACACCTTC	CASSYSGTDSPYGYTF
-	TRBV29-1	-	TRBJ2-2	TGCAGCGCCCGGGGCCTGGACTTCGAGGAGCTGTTTTTT	CSARGLDFEELFF
-	TRBV4-1	few	TRBJ1-5	TGCGCCAGCAGCCAAGAAGGCGTAAAGCCCCAGCATTTT	CASSQEGVKPQHF
TRBD2	TRBV12-3/TRBV12-4	-	TRBJ2-2	TGTGCCAGCAGTATAGACATAGCGGGGGTCTCGAGCGCCGGGGAGCTGTTTTTT	CASSIDIAGVSSAGELFF
-	TRBV4-1	-	TRBJ1-2	TGCGCCAGCAGCCAAGACAGGGTTGACTATGGCTACACCTTC	CASSQDRVDYGYTF
-	TRBV29-1	-	TRBJ2-2	TGCAGCGTGGACGGGTTGGGAGGGGGAGAAACCGGGGAGCTGTTTTTT	CSVDGLGGGETGELFF
-	TRBV20-1	few	TRBJ2-7	TGCAGTGCTAGGGGCATGAGGGGGGGGCCCTACGAGCAGTACTTC	CSARGMRGGPYEQYF
-	TRBV25-1	few	TRBJ1-2	TGTGCCAGCAGCCCGGGCGGGGGCAGTCGGGACTATGGCTACACCTTC	CASSPGGGSRDYGYTF
-	TRBV6-5	-	TRBJ1-4	TGTGCCAGCAGTTACTCTGGGGAGTCGGGCGAAAAACTGTTTTTT	CASSYSGESGEKLFF
-	TRBV6-5	-	TRBJ1-1	TGTGCCAGCAGTCAACGGGCAGGGCCCACTGAAGCTTTCTTT	CASSQRAGPTEAFF
-	TRBV6-5	-	TRBJ1-2	TGTGCCGGCAGTTACTTTGCTGGGATCGATGGCTACACCTTC	CAGSYFAGIDGYTF
TRBD1	TRBV6-6	-	TRBJ1-2	TGTGCCAGCAGCTCTAACGGAGGGACAGCCTGGGATGGCTACACCTTC	CASSSNGGTAWDGYTF
TRBD2	TRBV4-3	few	TRBJ2-7	TGCGCCAGCAGCCAAGGACTAGCTAGCTCCTACGAGCAGTACTTC	CASSQGLASSYEQYF
TRBD2	TRBV3-1	-	TRBJ2-7	TGTGCCAGCAAGACTAGCGGCAGCTCCTACGAGCAGTACTTC	CASKTSGSSYEQYF
-	TRBV18	few	TRBJ2-3	TGTGCCAGCTCACCGACGGCTTCTAGCACAGATACGCAGTATTTT	CASSPTASSTDTQYF
TRBD2	TRBV10-3	-	TRBJ2-1	TGTGCCATCAGTGGGACTAGCGGTAATTACAATGAGCAGTTCTTC	CAISGTSGNYNEQFF
-	TRBV20-1	few	TRBJ1-2	TGCAGTGCCCCGGACAGCGAAAACTATGGCTACACCTTC	CSAPDSENYGYTF
-	TRBV25-1	few	TRBJ1-1	TGTGCCAGCGGCGGGGCGGCAGAAGCTTTCTTT	CASGGAAEAFF
-	TRBV9	-	TRBJ2-1	TGTGCCAGCAGCGTCATGGACGATGAGCAGTTCTTC	CASSVMDDEQFF
TRBD1	TRBV24-1	few	TRBJ2-1	TGTGCCACCAGTGGTGGGACAGGGGATTACAATGAGCAGTTCTTC	CATSGGTGDYNEQFF
-	TRBV4-1	-	TRBJ1-2	TGCGCCAGCAGCCAAGTACATTCAACTAACTATGGCTACACCTTC	CASSQVHSTNYGYTF
-	TRBV12-3/TRBV12-4	few	TRBJ1-4	TGTGCCAGCAGTTTAGATCAGGGTGGCACTAATGAAAAACTGTTTTTT	CASSLDQGGTNEKLFF
-	TRBV5-1	few	TRBJ1-6	TGCGCCAGCGCCCCCACGTCAGGGGATTCACCCCCCCACTTT	CASAPTSGDSPPHF
-	TRBV29-1	few	TRBJ1-2	TGCAGCGTGACAGCCGAGAATCTTTTCGGCTACACCTTC	CSVTAENLFGYTF
-	TRBV25-1	many	TRBJ1-2	TGTGCCAGCAGTGAGCCGCAGACCTATGGCTACACCTTC	CASSEPQTYGYTF
TRBD1	TRBV7-2	once	TRBJ1-5	TGTGCCAGCAGCATTCGCGGGACAGTGCCCAATCAGCCCCAGCATTTT	CASSIRGTVPNQPQHF
TRBD1	TRBV28	few	TRBJ2-7	TGTGCCAGCAGATTCCGACAGGGGTACGAGCAGTACTTC	CASRFRQGYEQYF
-	TRBV20-1	-	TRBJ2-7	TGCAGTGCTAGAAGCAGGGGCCCATACTACGAGCAGTACTTC	CSARSRGPYYEQYF
TRBD1	TRBV2	-	TRBJ1-6	TGTGCCAGCAGTGCAGGGACAGGGGCTTCTAATTCACCCCTCCACTTT	CASSAGTGASNSPLHF
TRBD2	TRBV7-9	once	TRBJ2-1	TGTGCCAGCAGCTTAGAGGGGACTAGCATGGACAATGAGCAGTTCTTC	CASSLEGTSMDNEQFF
-	TRBV20-1	-	TRBJ2-3	TGCAGTGCTAGTTTCGGGGGGCCAGATACGCAGTATTTT	CSASFGGPDTQYF
-	TRBV10-3	-	TRBJ2-3	TGTGCCATCCGGGACACCACAGATACGCAGTATTTT	CAIRDTTDTQYF
-	TRBV6-2/TRBV6-3	few	TRBJ1-5	TGTGCCAGCAGTTATGGGCAGGGAGGTCAGCCCCAGCATTTT	CASSYGQGGQPQHF
-	TRBV4-2	-	TRBJ2-2	TGTGCCAGCAGCCAAGTGGGCAGGGGTAACGCCGGGGAGCTGTTTTTT	CASSQVGRGNAGELFF
TRBD1	TRBV20-1	few	TRBJ1-1	TGCAGCCCCCGACAGGGGAGGGACACTGAAGCTTTCTTT	CSPRQGRDTEAFF
-	TRBV27	-	TRBJ2-3	TGTGCCAGCAGTTTGTACAAATTCACAGATACGCAGTATTTT	CASSLYKFTDTQYF
-	TRBV6-5	few	TRBJ2-3	TGTGCCAGCAGCCCGGGGCTTTGGAGCACAGATACGCAGTATTTT	CASSPGLWSTDTQYF
TRBD2	TRBV5-1	-	TRBJ2-1	TGCGCCAGCAGCTCGGCCCAAGCGGGAGAAGGCAATGAGCAGTTCTTC	CASSSAQAGEGNEQFF
TRBD1	TRBV6-1	few	TRBJ1-2	TGTGCCAGCAGTTTGGCAGGGGGAAGGAATGGCTACACCTTC	CASSLAGGRNGYTF